Presented here are 4 T cell receptor beta chains from one specimen sequenced in a study of OX40 agonist ivuxolimab in advanced cancers. Only in-frame clones appear in the TCRdb table, and some are missing; sequencing was by immunoSEQ multiplex PCR. Among approximately 30,000 clones listed, 81% were seen once. The sample in question was CD4+ or CD8+ T cells sorted from blood, obtained in a trial of the OX40 agonist ivuxolimab. These receptors originate from an adult with an advanced solid tumor such as melanoma, head and neck, liver or kidney cancer.

V and J are TRBV28 and TRBJ2-5; TRBD1 matches at 7 bases. Germline V lookup: CDR1 MDHEN, CDR2 SYDVKM. The CDR3 extends over 13 amino acids. V gave up 6 bases and J gave up 2 bases; unmatched junction bases: 3. CDR3 sequence (DNA): TGTGCCAGCAGGACGACAGGGCAAGAGACCCAGTACTTC. Protein: CASRTTGQETQYF.

This clone was observed a single time. The chain couples TRBV6-5 to TRBJ1-1; 9 bases line up with TRBD1. Germline-derived CDR1 and CDR2 are MNHEY and SVGAGI. Losses at the gene ends were 6 bases for V and 1 base for J; bases not matched to a gene: 6. The CDR3 consists of 15 residues. This chain's CDR3 is CASRDPGQGNTEAFF. CDR3 bases: TGTGCCAGCAGGGATCCGGGACAGGGGAACACTGAAGCTTTCTTT.

This clone was observed a single time. The V gene is TRBV6-6, the J gene TRBJ1-4; 7 bases are shared with TRBD1. Unmatched junction bases numbered 6, after V lost 5 bases and J lost 6 bases. Germline CDR1 and CDR2: MNHNY and SVGAGI (reference sequence). CDR3 length: 14 residues. The CDR3 DNA reads TGTGCCAGCAGTCCGCAGGGGGTCGATGAAAAACTGTTTTTT. As protein: CASSPQGVDEKLFF.

This clone appeared once. The chain couples TRBV5-1 to TRBJ2-1; 10 positions agree with TRBD2. Germline V gives CDR1 SGHRS, CDR2 YFSETQ. The J segment lost 4 bases and the V segment lost 2 bases, leaving 3 bases of the junction unmatched. The CDR3 totals 15 residues. CDR3 coding DNA: TGCGCCAGCAGCTTCGGACTAGCGGCTTACAATGAGCAGTTCTTC. Translating gives CASSFGLAAYNEQFF.